Presented here are 28 T cell receptor beta chains from one specimen sequenced in a study of blood T cell repertoires in COVID-19. The repertoire was sequenced with immunoSEQ multiplex PCR; TCRdb's copy has only in-frame clones and lacks some. Of about 310,000 clones in the sample, roughly 85% were seen once. Sequencing was carried out using PBMCs or T cells enriched from blood (not recorded which). The receptor source for this set is a woman in her 30s who had been exposed to COVID-19.

The chain links TRBV5-1 to TRBJ2-7, with 13 bases identical to TRBD2. The CDR3 is 16 amino acids. Germline lookup yields CDR1 SGHRS and CDR2 YFSETQ. Germline trimming cut 4 bases from V and 4 bases from J; bases unmatched to any gene: 8. CDR3 bases: TGCGCCAGCAGCCCTGGACTAGCGGGAGTAAAGTACGAGCAGTACTTC. Translated: CASSPGLAGVKYEQYF.

Written as DNA, the CDR3 is TGTGCCAGCAGCGGCGCGGGATCTACCTCCTACGAGCAGTACTTC. It encodes CASSGAGSTSYEQYF. This chain uses TRBV7-6 with TRBJ2-7, with D maybe TRBD2 (6 bases). Germline V gene lookup returns CDR1 SGHVS and CDR2 FNYEAQ. The CDR3 has 15 amino acids. Trimming removed 5 bases at V and 0 bases at J, with 14 bases between.

J is TRBJ2-2 and V is TRBV7-8; the match to TRBD1 covers 11 bases. The J segment lost 4 bases and the V segment lost 4 bases, leaving 8 bases of the junction unmatched. Per germline, CDR1 SGHVS and CDR2 FQNEAQ. The CDR3 is 17 amino acids. This CDR3 reads CASSSASGTGGTGELFF. DNA for the CDR3: TGTGCCAGCAGCTCAGCATCCGGGACAGGGGGCACCGGGGAGCTGTTTTTT.

This rearrangement joins TRBV11-1 to TRBJ1-3, with D perhaps matching TRBD1 (5 bases). Germline lookup yields CDR1 SGHAT and CDR2 FQDESV (reference sequence). The CDR3 loop spans 14 amino acids. V dropped 5 bases and J dropped 1 base, with 9 bases sitting between them. CDR3 DNA sequence: TGTGCCAGCAGCGCCGGGGGATCTGGAAACACCATATATTTT. Amino acid sequence: CASSAGGSGNTIYF. Looking up the rest from reference TRBV11-1 and TRBJ1-3 gives the full variable domain: EAEVAQSPRYKITEKSQAVAFWCDPISGHATLYWYRQILGQGPELLVQFQDESVVDDSQLPKDRFSAERLKGVDSTLKIQPAELGDSAMYLCASSAGGSGNTIYFGEGSWLTVV.

This clone occurred once. The rearrangement links TRBV5-1 to TRBJ2-1; the match to TRBD2 covers 8 bases. This CDR3 is 16 amino acids long. CDR1 is SGHRS and CDR2 is YFSETQ in the germline V gene. V dropped 8 bases and J dropped 0; count of bases not matched to a gene: 10. The CDR3 bases are TGCGCCAGTAGACTAGCGCCCTCGAGCTCCTACAATGAGCAGTTCTTC. It translates to CASRLAPSSSYNEQFF.

With respect to this clone: Other DNA sequences in the same sample also yield this CDR3. The chain couples TRBV6-5 to TRBJ2-5, with 9 bases lining up with TRBD1. CDR3 length: 13 residues. The V gene's germline CDR1 is MNHEY and CDR2 SVGAGI. V shed 5 bases and J 5 bases; nucleotides not matched to a gene: 3. In DNA, the CDR3 is TGTGCCAGCAGTCGGGACAGGGAGGAGACCCAGTACTTC. Its protein is CASSRDREETQYF.

CDR3 coding DNA: TGTGCCAGCAGCTTGGACTACTCCGACGGCTACACCTTC. Translated, it gives CASSLDYSDGYTF. The V and J genes are TRBV5-8 and TRBJ1-2; the D is unclear. The ends were cut back, 0 bases at V and 8 bases at J, with 11 bases in the middle. The V gene's germline CDR1 is SGHTS and CDR2 YDEGEE. The CDR3 covers 13 residues.

As DNA, the CDR3 is TGTGCCAGCAGCTTAACGGGTCCGAGGGATGGCTACACCTTC. Residues: CASSLTGPRDGYTF. The rearrangement uses TRBV7-3 and TRBJ1-2; D unresolved. V lost 0 bases and J lost 6, with 11 bases in between. The CDR3 is 14 residues long. The germline CDR1 and CDR2 sequences are SGHTA and FQGTGA. Looking up the rest from reference TRBV7-3 and TRBJ1-2 gives the full variable domain: GAGVSQTPSNKVTEKGKYVELRCDPISGHTALYWYRQSLGQGPEFLIYFQGTGAADDSGLPNDRFFAVRPEGSVSTLKIQRTERGDSAVYLCASSLTGPRDGYTFGSGTRLTVV.

The chain recombines TRBV5-4 with TRBJ2-1, with D perhaps matching TRBD2 (5 bases). This CDR3 comprises 15 residues. Germline V CDR1 and CDR2: SGHNT, YYREEE (reference sequence). V was clipped by 3 bases and J by 2 bases, with 12 bases between them. The CDR3 DNA reads as TGTGCCAGCAGCTCGGGGTACGGAACCTACAATGAGCAGTTCTTC. Its translation is CASSSGYGTYNEQFF.

This clone has just one count. The chain carries TRBV3-1 (or the pseudogene TRBV3-2) and TRBJ1-4, with 10 bases lining up with TRBD1. Germline loops: CDR1 LGHDT, CDR2 YNNKEL (reference sequence). Trimming took 0 bases from V and 1 from J; bases not matched to a gene: 11. The CDR3 runs 20 residues. The CDR3 coding sequence is TGTGCCAGCAGCCAAGATCGAGCGGGGACAGGGGTCGGAACTAATGAAAAACTGTTTTTT. Translating gives CASSQDRAGTGVGTNEKLFF.

V usage is TRBV2 and J usage is TRBJ2-7; TRBD2 might be the D (5 bases). Trimming took 5 bases from V and 0 from J, leaving 11 bases between them. Germline CDR1 is SNHLY and CDR2 is FYNNEI. The CDR3 extends over 14 amino acids. The CDR3 nucleotides read TGTGCCAGCAGTTTAGGAGCGGACTCCTACGAGCAGTACTTC. As protein: CASSLGADSYEQYF.

The chain is built from TRBV27 and TRBJ1-2, with TRBD1 matching over 9 bases. Trimming at V came to 5 bases and at J to 8 bases, leaving 9 bases not matched to a gene. CDR3 length: 14 amino acids. The germline gives CDR1 MNHEY, CDR2 SMNVEV (reference sequence). The CDR3 coding sequence is TGTGCCAGCAGTCCCGGGACAGGGTTCGGCGGCTACACCTTC. This sequence encodes CASSPGTGFGGYTF.

The CDR3 DNA follows: TGCGCCAGCAGCTTAATTCTTTATTCCGGGACTAGCGGGATTCCCAACGAGCAGTACTTC. Residues: CASSLILYSGTSGIPNEQYF. J is TRBJ2-7 and V is TRBV5-1, with 13 bases identical to TRBD2. The CDR3 is 20 residues long. The ends lost 2 bases at V and 5 bases at J; junction bases unmatched: 19. The germline V gene encodes CDR1 SGHRS and CDR2 YFSETQ.

V usage is TRBV5-1 and J usage is TRBJ2-2; no reliable D call. CDR3 size: 16 residues. V dropped 1 base and J dropped 0 bases, with 10 bases sitting between them. Looked up from germline, CDR1 is SGHRS and CDR2 is YFSETQ. This chain's CDR3 is CASSLFPGSNTGELFF. In DNA, the CDR3 is TGCGCCAGCAGCTTGTTTCCAGGATCGAACACCGGGGAGCTGTTTTTT.

The CDR3, as DNA: TGTGCCAGCAGGGCTACAGGGCAAGAGACCCAGTACTTC. Protein product: CASRATGQETQYF. V usage is TRBV2 and J usage is TRBJ2-5, with D possibly TRBD1 on 6 matching bases. Trimming shortened V by 6 bases and J by 2 bases, and 10 bases separated the two germline ends. CDR1 is SNHLY and CDR2 is FYNNEI in the germline V gene. This CDR3 is 13 amino acids long.

This clone showed up many times. The V and J genes are TRBV6-5 and TRBJ2-5, with 11 bases matching TRBD2. Germline V CDR1 and CDR2: MNHEY, SVGAGI. The CDR3 runs to 16 residues. V lost 0 bases to trimming and J lost 4 bases; unmatched junction nucleotides: 4. The CDR3: CASSYSWLAGGETQYF. The CDR3 DNA sequence: TGTGCCAGCAGTTACTCGTGGCTAGCGGGGGGAGAGACCCAGTACTTC.

V usage is TRBV6-2 or TRBV6-3 and J usage is TRBJ1-2; 7 bases fit TRBD1. Trimming took 5 bases from V and 3 from J; bases not matched to a gene: 9. Germline assignment: CDR1 MNHEY and CDR2 SVGEGT. The CDR3 consists of 15 residues. In DNA, the CDR3 is TGTGCCAGCAGTAGGGCTAGCAGGGGGGACTATGGCTACACCTTC. It yields the protein CASSRASRGDYGYTF.

This chain links TRBV6-6 with TRBJ1-2; maybe TRBD1 (5 bases). This CDR3 is built from 13 residues. V was cut by 2 bases and J by 6 bases, with 10 bases left in between. Looked up from germline, CDR1 is MNHNY and CDR2 is SVGAGI (reference sequence). CDR3: CASSYGQWDGYTF. CDR3 nucleotides: TGTGCCAGCAGTTACGGACAATGGGATGGCTACACCTTC.

This clone occurred once. V usage is TRBV5-4 and J usage is TRBJ2-6; 7 positions match TRBD1. V shed 3 bases and J 1 base; nucleotides not matched to a gene: 4. The CDR3 covers 16 residues. Germline V gene data show CDR1 as SGHNT and CDR2 as YYREEE (reference sequence). The CDR3 region is CASSSQGSSGANVLTF. CDR3 nucleotides: TGTGCCAGCAGCTCACAGGGGTCGTCTGGGGCCAACGTCCTGACTTTC.

This clone was seen once. The genes are TRBV28 and TRBJ1-2; the match to TRBD1 covers 7 bases. The CDR3 extends over 12 amino acids. Germline-derived CDR1 and CDR2 are MDHEN and SYDVKM. The V gene end was trimmed by 5 bases and the J gene end by 4 bases; junction bases not matched to a gene: 1. DNA for the CDR3: TGTGCCAGCAGTGGGACAGTCTATGGCTACACCTTC. Translation: CASSGTVYGYTF.

The chain carries TRBV5-1 and TRBJ2-1; TRBD1 is a possible D gene (5 bases). Germline loops: CDR1 SGHRS, CDR2 YFSETQ. V was cut by 2 bases and J by 1 base, with 10 bases left in between. There are 15 residues in the CDR3. In DNA form, the CDR3 reads TGCGCCAGCAGCTTACAGGCCCCGTCCTACAATGAGCAGTTCTTC. Its protein product is CASSLQAPSYNEQFF.

The chain has TRBV5-5 and TRBJ1-1; D gene ambiguous. In germline, CDR1 is SGHKS, CDR2 YYEKEE (reference sequence). V was pared by 1 base and J by 6 bases, with 7 bases between. This CDR3 spans 12 amino acids. The CDR3 DNA reads as TGTGCCAGCAGCTTGCAGGATGCTGAAGCTTTCTTT. Protein product: CASSLQDAEAFF. Full variable domain (outside the CDR3, taken from reference TRBV5-5 and TRBJ1-1): DAGVTQSPTHLIKTRGQQVTLRCSPISGHKSVSWYQQVLGQGPQFIFQYYEKEERGRGNFPDRFSARQFPNYSSELNVNALLLGDSALYLCASSLQDAEAFFGQGTRLTVV.

The rearrangement links TRBV7-2 to TRBJ2-3; a weak D match, TRBD1 (5 bases). The V and J ends lost 4 bases and 4 bases respectively, with 12 bases between them. The V gene's germline CDR1 is SGHTA and CDR2 FQGNSA. CDR3 length: 14 amino acids. CDR3 DNA sequence: TGTGCCAGCAGCTGGAACCAGGGTTCAGATACGCAGTATTTT. Amino acids: CASSWNQGSDTQYF.

This rearrangement joins TRBV29-1 to TRBJ1-2; tentatively, D is TRBD1 (6 bases). Trimming removed 1 base at V and 6 bases at J, with 21 bases between. The CDR3 loop spans 16 amino acids. Germline loops: CDR1 SQVTM, CDR2 ANQGSEA. The CDR3 sequence: CSVEGPATGPADGYTF. The CDR3 DNA is TGCAGCGTTGAAGGCCCCGCAACAGGGCCTGCGGATGGCTACACCTTC.

V and J are TRBV6-2 or TRBV6-3 and TRBJ1-2; D gene ambiguous. This CDR3 is 14 amino acids long. Trimming took 0 bases from V and 8 from J, leaving 13 bases between them. Germline-derived CDR1 and CDR2 are MNHEY and SVGEGT. The CDR3 nucleotides are TGTGCCAGCAGTTACTCGAACAGTGAATCGGGCTACACCTTC. Protein sequence: CASSYSNSESGYTF.

The chain carries TRBV19 and TRBJ1-4, with 10 positions matching TRBD1. CDR1 LNHDA and CDR2 SQIVND come from the germline V gene (reference sequence). CDR3 length equals 15 residues. Germline trimming cut 10 bases from V and 8 bases from J; bases unmatched to any gene: 13. CDR3 in amino acids: CATSISGTGVEKLFF. The CDR3 nucleotides are TGTGCCACCTCAATTTCCGGGACAGGGGTCGAAAAACTGTTTTTT.

This chain uses TRBV7-3 with TRBJ2-3; TRBD2 agrees at 7 bases. V lost 5 bases, J lost 5 bases, and 7 bases stayed unmatched. This CDR3 is built from 14 residues. The germline V gene has CDR1 SGHTA and CDR2 FQGTGA. CDR3 region: CASSRGLEGDTQYF. CDR3 nucleotide sequence: TGTGCCAGCAGCCGCGGACTAGAAGGAGATACGCAGTATTTT.

This rearrangement joins TRBV7-2 to TRBJ2-7; TRBD1 agrees at 7 bases. This CDR3 spans 18 amino acids. V trimming: 1 base; J trimming: 2 bases; junction bases outside the gene matches: 14. Germline V gene sequence: CDR1 SGHTA, CDR2 FQGNSA. The chain's CDR3 is CASSLGSRYGTATYEQYF. CDR3 in DNA: TGTGCCAGCAGCTTAGGGAGTAGGTACGGGACAGCCACCTACGAGCAGTACTTC. Drawing the rest from reference TRBV7-2 and TRBJ2-7, the complete variable domain is GAGVSQSPSNKVTEKGKDVELRCDPISGHTALYWYRQSLGQGLEFLIYFQGNSAPDKSGLPSDRFSAERTGGSVSTLTIQRTQQEDSAVYLCASSLGSRYGTATYEQYFGPGTRLTVT.